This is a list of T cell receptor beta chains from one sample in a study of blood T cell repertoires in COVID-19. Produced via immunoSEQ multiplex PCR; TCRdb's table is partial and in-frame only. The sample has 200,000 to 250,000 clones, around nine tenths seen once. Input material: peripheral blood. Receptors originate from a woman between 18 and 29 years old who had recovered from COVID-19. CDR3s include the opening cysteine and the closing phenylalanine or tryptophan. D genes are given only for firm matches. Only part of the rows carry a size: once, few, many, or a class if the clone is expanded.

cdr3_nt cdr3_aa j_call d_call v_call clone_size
TGTGCCAGCAGTCCGCGATTGAGCGGGAGGGCCCCCGGGGAGCTGTTTTTT CASSPRLSGRAPGELFF TRBJ2-2 TRBD2 TRBV9 .
TGCAGTGCAACTAGCTGGAACACCATATATTTT CSATSWNTIYF TRBJ1-3 . TRBV20-1 .
TGTGCCAGCAGCTACGCGACAGGGGCGGGGTCACCCCTCCACTTT CASSYATGAGSPLHF TRBJ1-6 TRBD1 TRBV7-6 .
TGTGCCAGCAGCCTTGGCGCCCGGGAGGAAGCTTTCTTT CASSLGAREEAFF TRBJ1-1 . TRBV5-6 once
TGTGCCAGCAGTTACTCGGGGGGGCTTTGGGGCAATCAGCCCCAGCATTTT CASSYSGGLWGNQPQHF TRBJ1-5 . TRBV6-2/TRBV6-3 .
TGTGCCAGCAGTCTCGCCAAGGGGTTGGGCTATGGCTACACCTTC CASSLAKGLGYGYTF TRBJ1-2 . TRBV6-5 .
TGTGCCAGTAGTATAGTCAGGGACAGGGGCTACAATCAGCCCCAGCATTTT CASSIVRDRGYNQPQHF TRBJ1-5 TRBD1 TRBV19 .
TGCAGCGTTGAAGATCTAAACAGGGGCGGCGAGCAGTACTTC CSVEDLNRGGEQYF TRBJ2-7 TRBD1 TRBV29-1 .
TGCGCCAGCAGCCTAGCGGGAGCCGGAACAGATACGCAGTATTTT CASSLAGAGTDTQYF TRBJ2-3 TRBD2 TRBV4-1 .
TGCAGCGTTGAAGATCGGGGGGACGAGCAGTACTTC CSVEDRGDEQYF TRBJ2-7 TRBD2 TRBV29-1 .
TGTGCCAGCAGAATCGCTAGCGGGAGAAAAAATGAGCAGTTCTTC CASRIASGRKNEQFF TRBJ2-1 TRBD2 TRBV6-5 .
TGTGCCAGCAGCCGCAAGTTGGGGGCTACCCAAGAGACCCAGTACTTC CASSRKLGATQETQYF TRBJ2-5 . TRBV14 .
TGTGCCATCAGCGTCAGGGGGCGGGCGAACTATGGCTACACCTTC CAISVRGRANYGYTF TRBJ1-2 TRBD1 TRBV10-3 .
TGTGCCGCCGGAAGGACATCGGGTCCGCCCCAGCATTTT CAAGRTSGPPQHF TRBJ1-5 . TRBV19 .